Following are 21 T cell receptor beta chains from one sample sequenced in a study of siplizumab effects on memory and regulatory T cells. Clones were read by immunoSEQ multiplex PCR, and TCRdb kept only the in-frame ones, dropping some. The sample comprises 60,000 or so clones, 90% to 95% of which are singletons, and 35% to 45% rests with the top ten. The sequencing sample was made of CD8+ T cells sorted from blood. The receptors shown here come from a human donor in good health.

CDR3 in amino acids: CASSLSRNQPQHF. The CDR3 DNA follows: TGTGCCAGCAGTTTATCCAGGAATCAGCCCCAGCATTTT. This chain joins TRBV27 and TRBJ1-5; D not resolved. The CDR3 is made up of 13 amino acids. The V and J ends lost 0 bases and 4 bases respectively, with 4 bases between them. Germline V CDR1 and CDR2: MNHEY, SMNVEV (reference sequence).

V and J are TRBV2 and TRBJ1-2, with D possibly TRBD1 on 5 matching bases. Looked up from germline, CDR1 is SNHLY and CDR2 is FYNNEI. This CDR3 spans 15 amino acids. The ends were cut back, 4 bases at V and 5 bases at J, with 17 bases in the middle. The CDR3 here is CASSALGTLGYGYTF. The CDR3 nucleotides are TGTGCCAGCAGTGCCCTAGGGACGCTAGGGTATGGCTACACCTTC.

The V call is TRBV7-3, the J call TRBJ2-1; the match to TRBD2 covers 9 bases. CDR1 is SGHTA and CDR2 is FQGTGA in the germline V gene. Losses at the gene ends were 5 bases for V and 0 bases for J; bases not matched to a gene: 5. This CDR3 is 16 amino acids long. The CDR3, as DNA: TGTGCCAGCAGCCAAGGACTAGCGAACTCCTACAATGAGCAGTTCTTC. Its protein product is CASSQGLANSYNEQFF.

The V gene is TRBV7-9, the J gene TRBJ2-6; D may correspond to TRBD1 or TRBD2 (6 bases each). Germline V gene lookup returns CDR1 SEHNR and CDR2 FQNEAQ (reference sequence). V lost 5 bases to trimming and J lost 1 base, with 21 bases between them. The CDR3 has 19 residues. The CDR3 coding sequence is TGTGCCAGCAGCCCGGCGGGGTCAGGGGAAAGGTCTGGGGCCAACGTCCTGACTTTC. It codes for CASSPAGSGERSGANVLTF.

CDR3: CASSQVTARAENEQYF. CDR3 nucleotide sequence: TGTGCCAGCAGCCAAGTCACCGCCCGGGCTGAAAACGAGCAGTACTTC. The chain couples TRBV4-2 to TRBJ2-7; D unclear. Germline CDR1 reads LGHNA; CDR2 reads YNFKEQ. Trimming cost V 1 base and J 5 bases, with 18 bases left between them. The CDR3 contains 16 residues.

The V and J genes are TRBV27 and TRBJ2-7, with 8 positions matching TRBD1. The J segment lost 3 bases and the V segment lost 3 bases, leaving 4 bases of the junction unmatched. Germline V gene lookup returns CDR1 MNHEY and CDR2 SMNVEV (reference sequence). This CDR3 is built from 14 residues. The CDR3 DNA is TGTGCCAGCAGTTTTGGACAGGGAGGCTACGAGCAGTACTTC. It translates to CASSFGQGGYEQYF.

The chain has TRBV6-1 and TRBJ1-1; no firm D call. CDR1 MNHNS and CDR2 SASEGT come from the germline V gene. This CDR3 region has 12 residues. V was trimmed by 6 bases and J by 4 bases, leaving 9 bases between them. Written as DNA, the CDR3 is TGTGCCAGCAGGGCCGGCCTCACTGAAGCTTTCTTT. The encoded protein is CASRAGLTEAFF.

This clone is a singleton in its sample. This chain links TRBV5-1 with TRBJ1-1; TRBD1 agrees at 9 bases. The ends lost 7 bases at V and 0 bases at J; junction bases unmatched: 16. In germline, CDR1 is SGHRS, CDR2 YFSETQ. This CDR3 region has 18 residues. The CDR3 protein is CASGRTGVFMGMNTEAFF. CDR3 in DNA: TGCGCCAGCGGTCGGACAGGGGTTTTTATGGGGATGAACACTGAAGCTTTCTTT.

The chain uses TRBV21-1 and TRBJ2-2; the listed D gene, TRBD1, was not tested against the DNA. TRBV21-1 represents a pseudogene. The CDR3 covers 17 residues. CDR3 nucleotides: TGTGCCAGCAGCATTAGGGAGGGACAGGGGCGCGCCGGGGAGCTGTTTTTT. As protein: CASSIREGQGRAGELFF.

The sample holds a few counts of this clone. This rearrangement joins TRBV4-2 to TRBJ2-7; unclear D gene. The V and J ends lost 0 bases and 1 base respectively, with 7 bases between them. Germline CDR1 is LGHNA and CDR2 is YNFKEQ. This CDR3 region has 14 residues. The CDR3 DNA reads as TGTGCCAGCAGCCAAGAATGGGGATCCTACGAGCAGTACTTC. Its protein product is CASSQEWGSYEQYF.

The chain couples TRBV27 to TRBJ2-7; 11 bases match TRBD2. The V gene's germline CDR1 is MNHEY and CDR2 SMNVEV (reference sequence). V dropped 7 bases and J dropped 5; count of bases not matched to a gene: 4. The CDR3 runs to 13 residues. CDR3 in DNA: TGTGCCAGCAAACTAGCGGGAGACCACGAGCAGTACTTC. Translated: CASKLAGDHEQYF.

The chain couples TRBV19 to TRBJ2-5; tentatively, D is TRBD1 (5 bases). This CDR3 region has 13 residues. The V gene's germline CDR1 is LNHDA and CDR2 SQIVND (reference sequence). Trimming pared 10 bases from V and 11 bases from J, leaving 23 bases between. CDR3 amino acids: CATSPVGPGRQYF. The CDR3 DNA reads TGTGCCACATCCCCAGTGGGGCCTGGAAGACAGTACTTC.

The chain links TRBV7-9 to TRBJ2-7; D might be TRBD1 (5 bases). V lost 1 base and J 4 bases, leaving 17 bases between the germline ends. Germline CDR1 is SEHNR and CDR2 is FQNEAQ (reference sequence). CDR3 length equals 16 residues. The chain's CDR3 is CASSLGQGARKYEQYF. The DNA for the CDR3 is TGTGCCAGCAGCTTAGGGCAGGGCGCAAGGAAGTACGAGCAGTACTTC.

This chain connects TRBV21-1 to TRBJ2-5; the D segment call TRBD2 is taken from the table without a DNA check. TRBV21-1 is annotated as a pseudogene. This CDR3 region has 13 residues. The CDR3 sequence: CASIVERGETQYF. DNA for the CDR3: TGTGCCAGCATCGTAGAGCGTGGGGAGACCCAGTACTTC.

J is TRBJ2-5 and V is TRBV7-9; the D is unclear. Trimming left V 5 bases short and J 10 bases short, with 14 bases between. There are 12 residues in the CDR3. The germline CDR1 and CDR2 sequences are SEHNR and FQNEAQ (reference sequence). This CDR3 is CASSNPTIGQYF. Written as DNA, the CDR3 is TGTGCCAGCAGCAACCCCACGATTGGCCAGTACTTC.

The rearrangement uses TRBV7-2 and TRBJ2-7; 7 bases are a match to TRBD2. Germline CDR1 is SGHTA and CDR2 is FQGNSA. The V and J ends lost 1 base and 1 base, in that order; junction bases with no gene match: 4. The CDR3 is 15 residues long. CDR3 protein: CASSLGLGGSYEQYF. DNA of the CDR3: TGTGCCAGCAGCTTAGGACTGGGAGGGTCCTACGAGCAGTACTTC.

The V and J genes are TRBV27 and TRBJ2-1; D is possibly TRBD2 (6 bases). The V and J ends lost 7 bases and 2 bases respectively, with 15 bases between them. The germline gives CDR1 MNHEY, CDR2 SMNVEV (reference sequence). The CDR3 contains 15 residues. CDR3 loop: CASTLTGVPYNEQFF. DNA for the CDR3: TGTGCCAGCACCCTCACGGGAGTCCCCTACAATGAGCAGTTCTTC.

V gene TRBV19 combines with J gene TRBJ1-1, with a possible D match to TRBD1 (5 bases). From germline, CDR1 is LNHDA and CDR2 SQIVND (reference sequence). This CDR3 comprises 13 residues. V shed 5 bases and J shed 6 bases, with 13 bases lying between them. The CDR3 nucleotides read TGTGCCAGTAGTCCGAGGGACTTCTCTGAAGCTTTCTTT. Its protein product is CASSPRDFSEAFF.

The V gene is TRBV30, the J gene TRBJ2-7; the match to TRBD1 covers 7 bases. The length of the CDR3 is 14 residues. Germline loops: CDR1 GTSNPN, CDR2 SVGIG (reference sequence). V lost 4 bases, J lost 0 bases, and 6 bases stayed unmatched. CDR3 sequence: CAWNAGTASYEQYF. CDR3 in DNA: TGTGCCTGGAACGCCGGGACAGCCTCCTACGAGCAGTACTTC.

The genes are TRBV6-5 and TRBJ1-1, with D uncertain. Between the trimmed V and J ends, which lost 5 bases and 6 bases, there was a span of 7 bases. This CDR3 is 11 amino acids long. Germline V gene lookup returns CDR1 MNHEY and CDR2 SVGAGI. The CDR3 sequence is CASSNTAEAFF. The DNA of the CDR3 is TGTGCCAGCAGTAACACAGCTGAAGCTTTCTTT.

This chain joins TRBV4-1 and TRBJ2-1, with D unresolved. In germline, CDR1 is MGHRA, CDR2 YSYEKL. The V end was cut by 5 bases, the J end by 0 bases, with 8 bases between. The CDR3 has 14 residues. The CDR3 bases are TGCGCCAGCAGCGCCCCGAGCTCCTACAATGAGCAGTTCTTC. Amino acids: CASSAPSSYNEQFF.